This entry describes one T cell receptor beta chain. No antigen is known for it. A junction boundary mismatches the germline segment, possibly from a read error. The sample belongs to a study of cytomegalovirus exposure and HLA in healthy donors. Study-wide points: With high specificity and sensitivity, the classifier reportedly diagnosed cytomegalovirus status. The study flagged roughly 160 TCR beta chains as cytomegalovirus-associated.

Profiled with immunoSEQ multiplex PCR; TCRdb holds only in-frame clones, not every one. The table lists 110,000 to 150,000 clones, about 94% of them singletons, with 1.5% to 2% in the top ten. This CDR3 is 14 amino acids long. The germline gives CDR1 GTSNPN, CDR2 SVGIG (reference sequence). This clonotype originated in a man aged 18 to 30 in good health and CMV-seropositive. This chain connects TRBV30 to TRBJ1-2; no clear D gene. Sequenced: PBMCs. CDR3 amino acids: CAGSHDGTNYGYTF. The CDR3 nucleotides are TGTGCCGGGAGTCATGACGGGACTAACTATGGCTACACCTTC.